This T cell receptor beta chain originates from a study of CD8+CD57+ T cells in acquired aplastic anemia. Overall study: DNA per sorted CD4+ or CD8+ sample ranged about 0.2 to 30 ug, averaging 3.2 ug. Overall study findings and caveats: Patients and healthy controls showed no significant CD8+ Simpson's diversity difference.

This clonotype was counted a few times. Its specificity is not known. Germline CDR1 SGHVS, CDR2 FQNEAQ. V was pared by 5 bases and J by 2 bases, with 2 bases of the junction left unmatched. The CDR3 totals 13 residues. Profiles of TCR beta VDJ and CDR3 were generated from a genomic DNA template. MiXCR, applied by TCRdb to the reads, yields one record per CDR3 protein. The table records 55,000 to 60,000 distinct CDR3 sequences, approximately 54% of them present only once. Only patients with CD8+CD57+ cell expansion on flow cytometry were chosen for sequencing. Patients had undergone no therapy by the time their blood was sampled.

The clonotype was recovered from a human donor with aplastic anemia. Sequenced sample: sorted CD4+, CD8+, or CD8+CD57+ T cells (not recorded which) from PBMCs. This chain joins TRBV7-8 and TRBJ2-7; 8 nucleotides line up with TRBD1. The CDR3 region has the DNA TGTGCCAGCAGCCAGGACAGGGCCTACGAGCAGTACTTC. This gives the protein CASSQDRAYEQYF.